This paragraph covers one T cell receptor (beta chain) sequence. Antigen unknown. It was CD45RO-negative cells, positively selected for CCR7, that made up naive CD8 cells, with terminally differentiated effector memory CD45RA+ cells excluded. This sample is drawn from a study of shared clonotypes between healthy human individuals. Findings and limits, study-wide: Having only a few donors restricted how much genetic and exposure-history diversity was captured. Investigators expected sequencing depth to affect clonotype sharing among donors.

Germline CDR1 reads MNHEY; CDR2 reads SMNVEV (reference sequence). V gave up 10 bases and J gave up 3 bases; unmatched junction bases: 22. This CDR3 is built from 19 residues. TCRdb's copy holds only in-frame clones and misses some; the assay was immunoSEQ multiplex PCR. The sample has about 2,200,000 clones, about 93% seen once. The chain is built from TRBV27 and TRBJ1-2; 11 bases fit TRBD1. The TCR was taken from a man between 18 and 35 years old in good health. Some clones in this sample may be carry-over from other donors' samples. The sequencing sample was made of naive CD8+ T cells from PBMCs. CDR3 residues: CATTGLVGTGGVRYYGYTF. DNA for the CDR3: TGTGCCACCACTGGTCTGGTAGGGACAGGGGGGGTTAGGTACTATGGCTACACCTTC.